These 21 T cell receptor beta chains share one sample of origin, sequenced in a study of CXCR3-negative and CXCR3-positive naive CD8 T cells. Overall study findings and caveats: CXCR3-positive naive cells had TRB CDR3s that were more hydrophobic than CXCR3-negative naive cells had.

The study made its TRB cDNA libraries by 5' RACE, adding UMI labels. TCRdb reprocessed the 5' RACE reads and reports one entry per CDR3 protein, with no DNA. This repertoire comprises 6,000 to 8,000 distinct CDR3 sequences; its ten largest clones make up roughly 1.2%. These receptors lack a known antigen. Specimen: naive CXCR3+ CD8+ T cells from blood. Subset indicated: CD45RO-CCR7+CD27+CD95- naive CD8+ T cells expressing CXCR3 (TNR3+). These receptors were taken from a human donor in good health. Some clones in this sample may be carry-over from other donors' samples.

This clonotype is identified as medium-sized from frequency. The J gene is TRBJ1-2, the V gene TRBV29-1; TCRdb designates TRBD1, a call that cannot be tested without DNA. Germline-derived CDR1 and CDR2 are SQVTM and ANQGSEA. This CDR3 is 12 amino acids long. The CDR3 loop reads CSAEQGLGGYTF.

The chain has TRBV6-2 or TRBV6-3 and TRBJ2-2; checking the TCRdb D call of TRBD2 is not possible without DNA. Per the germline V gene, CDR1 is MNHEY and CDR2 is SVGEGT. The length of the CDR3 is 15 residues. The CDR3 protein is CASTVSGSNTGELFF.

The chain couples TRBV7-6 to TRBJ2-3; TCRdb gives TRBD2 as the D gene, but with no DNA this cannot be confirmed. The CDR3 runs 15 residues. Germline-derived CDR1 and CDR2 are SGHVS and FNYEAQ. The CDR3 region is CASSLEAGRADTQYF.

Frequency places this clonotype as medium-sized (0.01 to 0.1%). This chain joins TRBV20-1 and TRBJ2-1; lacking DNA, the TRBD2 call made by TCRdb goes unchecked. The CDR3 runs 13 residues. In germline, CDR1 is DFQATT, CDR2 SNEGSKA (reference sequence). This CDR3 is CSAPIAGGREQFF.

The V and J genes are TRBV29-1 and TRBJ2-5; TCRdb outputs TRBD1, but without DNA this stays unchecked. This CDR3 is 14 amino acids long. Germline V CDR1 and CDR2: SQVTM, ANQGSEA. The CDR3 reads CSVGPYRGQETQYF.

This sequence joins TRBV30 and TRBJ2-7. The CDR3 is made up of 13 amino acids. Germline V lookup: CDR1 GTSNPN, CDR2 SVGIG (reference sequence). CDR3 sequence: CAWSLGKVSEQYF.

This clonotype ranks as medium-sized (0.01 to 0.1%) in terms of frequency. The rearrangement joins TRBV28 to TRBJ2-1; TCRdb returns TRBD1, unconfirmable since there is no DNA. This CDR3 has 15 residues. From germline, CDR1 is MDHEN and CDR2 SYDVKM. This CDR3 reads CASSLPGDLGNEQFF.

J is TRBJ1-2 and V is TRBV6-6; checking the TCRdb D call of TRBD1 is not possible without DNA. The CDR3 has 13 amino acids. The V gene's germline CDR1 is MNHNY and CDR2 SVGAGI (reference sequence). The CDR3 protein is CASTMTGGDGYTF.

This chain connects TRBV4-3 to TRBJ2-6. CDR3 size: 15 residues. Germline lookup yields CDR1 LGHNA and CDR2 YSLEER. CDR3 in amino acids: CASSQARSGANVLTF.

This clonotype is identified as medium-sized from frequency. This sequence joins TRBV7-6 and TRBJ1-1; TCRdb gives TRBD1 as the D gene, but with no DNA this cannot be confirmed. The length of the CDR3 is 15 residues. The germline gives CDR1 SGHVS, CDR2 FNYEAQ. This CDR3 is CASSLGTGLGTEAFF.

The chain carries TRBV11-3 and TRBJ2-1; the TCRdb call, TRBD2, lacks DNA for checking. CDR1 is SGHNT and CDR2 is YENEEA in the germline V gene. This CDR3 comprises 17 residues. The CDR3 is CASSLGALAGKNNEQFF.

By frequency, this clonotype registers medium-sized. The chain has TRBV29-1 and TRBJ1-2; with no DNA, the TCRdb D assignment of TRBD1 cannot be verified. The CDR3 spans 11 residues. CDR1 is SQVTM, CDR2 ANQGSEA, per germline. The CDR3 is CSVRGADGYTF.

The genes are TRBV7-2 and TRBJ2-3; TCRdb reports TRBD2, a call that lacks DNA to check it against. CDR1 and CDR2 from the germline V gene are SGHTA and FQGNSA. The CDR3 has 16 amino acids. The CDR3 loop reads CASTQALGLSTDTQYF.

This sequence joins TRBV5-1 and TRBJ2-7; TCRdb's D call, TRBD2, is unchecked because there is no DNA. From germline, CDR1 is SGHRS and CDR2 YFSETQ. The CDR3 length is 14 residues. The CDR3 region is CASSLVGLSYEQYF.

The J gene is TRBJ1-1, the V gene TRBV6-2 or TRBV6-3; TCRdb's D call, TRBD1, is unchecked because there is no DNA. Germline loops: CDR1 MNHEY, CDR2 SVGEGT. This CDR3 spans 15 amino acids. CDR3 amino acids: CASSPNPQRGTEAFF.

This chain links TRBV29-1 with TRBJ2-4; checking the TCRdb D call of TRBD2 is not possible without DNA. In germline, CDR1 is SQVTM, CDR2 ANQGSEA. CDR3 size: 17 residues. The CDR3 sequence: CSVDGLAGPMAKNIQYF.

The rearrangement links TRBV6-5 to TRBJ1-2; TCRdb's D gene call, TRBD1, goes unchecked for lack of DNA. The CDR3 is 13 residues long. Germline-derived CDR1 and CDR2 are MNHEY and SVGAGI. The CDR3 spells CASSYSDSYGYTF.

Its frequency marks this clonotype as medium-sized (0.01 to 0.1%). V usage is TRBV20-1 and J usage is TRBJ2-4; TCRdb returns TRBD1, unconfirmable since there is no DNA. Germline V lookup: CDR1 DFQATT, CDR2 SNEGSKA (reference sequence). The CDR3 is 16 residues long. The CDR3 spells CSAQGAGRGAKNIQYF.

V and J are TRBV4-3 and TRBJ2-2; the TRBD1 assignment by TCRdb is unverifiable without DNA. The CDR3 runs 13 residues. Germline V gives CDR1 LGHNA, CDR2 YSLEER. Here the CDR3 reads CASSQDRAGELFF.

The CDR3 protein is CASSSTSGTTHNWETQYF. The chain has TRBV7-9 and TRBJ2-5; TCRdb's D call, TRBD2, is unchecked because there is no DNA. Per the germline V gene, CDR1 is SEHNR and CDR2 is FQNEAQ (reference sequence). The CDR3 spans 18 residues. The whole variable domain, remainder taken from reference TRBV7-9 and TRBJ2-5, is DTGVSQNPRHKITKRGQNVTFRCDPISEHNRLYWYRQTLGQGPEFLTYFQNEAQLEKSRLLSDRFSAERPKGSFSTLEIQRTEQGDSAMYLCASSSTSGTTHNWETQYFGPGTRLLVL.

The chain links TRBV20-1 to TRBJ2-7; as DNA is missing, the TRBD1 call by TCRdb cannot be tested. This CDR3 contains 14 residues. Germline loops: CDR1 DFQATT, CDR2 SNEGSKA (reference sequence). CDR3 sequence reads: CSASPATGSYEQYF.